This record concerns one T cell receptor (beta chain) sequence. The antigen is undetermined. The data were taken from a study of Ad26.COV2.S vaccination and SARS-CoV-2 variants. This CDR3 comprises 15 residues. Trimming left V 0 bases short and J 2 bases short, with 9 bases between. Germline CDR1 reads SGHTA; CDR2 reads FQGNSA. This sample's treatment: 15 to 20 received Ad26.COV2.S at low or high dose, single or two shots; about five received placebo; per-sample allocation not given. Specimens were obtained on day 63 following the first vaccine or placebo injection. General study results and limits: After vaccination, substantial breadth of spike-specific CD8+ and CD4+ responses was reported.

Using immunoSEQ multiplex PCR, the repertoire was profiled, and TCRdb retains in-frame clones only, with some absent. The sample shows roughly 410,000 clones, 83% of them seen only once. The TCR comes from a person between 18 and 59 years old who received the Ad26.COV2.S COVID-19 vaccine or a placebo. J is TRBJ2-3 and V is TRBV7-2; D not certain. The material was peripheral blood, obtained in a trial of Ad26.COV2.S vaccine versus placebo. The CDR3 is CASSLAIPFTDTQYF. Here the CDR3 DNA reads TGTGCCAGCAGCTTAGCGATACCCTTCACAGATACGCAGTATTTT.